The rows below give T cell receptor beta chains drawn from one sample of a study of Ad26.COV2.S vaccination and SARS-CoV-2 variants. Libraries were prepared by immunoSEQ multiplex PCR; TCRdb keeps only in-frame clonotypes and omits some of them. Of approximately 460,000 clones in the sample, roughly nine tenths are singletons; the top ten hold about 1.5%. Here the sequenced sample was peripheral blood, taken in a trial of Ad26.COV2.S vaccine versus placebo. The origin of the receptors is a person between 18 and 65 years old who received the Ad26.COV2.S COVID-19 vaccine or a placebo. Both conserved end residues are part of each CDR3. A D gene is named only where the DNA matches it firmly. Clone size is shown for a subset of rows, as once, few, many or a class of expanded clone.

12	.	.	TRBV5-1	TRBJ2-7	CASSSDLYEQYF	TGCGCCAGCAGCTCGGACCTGTACGAGCAGTACTTC
15	.	.	TRBV3-1/TRBV3-2	TRBJ2-1	CASSQSFGTYNEQFF	TGTGCCAGCAGCCAATCATTCGGGACCTACAATGAGCAGTTCTTC
19	.	TRBD2	TRBV19	TRBJ2-2	CASSIVGSTVAGFTGELFF	TGTGCCAGTAGTATAGTTGGGAGTACAGTAGCGGGGTTCACCGGGGAGCTGTTTTTT
11	few	.	TRBV19	TRBJ1-6	CASGAWSPLHF	TGTGCCAGCGGGGCATGGTCACCCCTCCACTTT
14	.	.	TRBV5-6	TRBJ1-2	CASSLVGVSSGYTF	TGTGCCAGCAGCTTGGTCGGGGTCTCGTCTGGCTACACCTTC
14	.	.	TRBV10-3	TRBJ2-2	CAIRQGANTGELFF	TGTGCCATCAGACAGGGAGCGAACACCGGGGAGCTGTTTTTT
17	.	TRBD2	TRBV5-4	TRBJ2-2	CASSSKSGRGRTGELFF	TGTGCCAGCAGCTCGAAAAGCGGGAGGGGGAGAACCGGGGAGCTGTTTTTT
18	.	TRBD1	TRBV29-1	TRBJ1-6	CRNDRGRRAIRPNSPLHF	TGCAGAAATGACAGGGGGCGGCGTGCCATACGACCCAATTCACCCCTCCACTTT
15	.	.	TRBV15	TRBJ2-7	CATSRERGGNGEQYF	TGTGCCACCAGCAGAGAGAGGGGGGGCAACGGCGAGCAGTACTTC
11	many	.	TRBV30	TRBJ1-2	CAWSVVGGYTF	TGTGCCTGGAGTGTAGTCGGCGGCTACACCTTC
13	once	.	TRBV7-2	TRBJ1-2	CASGGGGNYGYTF	TGTGCCAGCGGGGGAGGGGGGAACTATGGCTACACCTTC
15	.	.	TRBV10-3	TRBJ1-2	CAISDHRASNYGYTF	TGTGCCATCAGTGACCACAGGGCCTCTAACTATGGCTACACCTTC
13	.	.	TRBV9	TRBJ2-5	CASSVGVQETQYF	TGTGCCAGCAGCGTAGGAGTCCAAGAGACCCAGTACTTC
21	.	TRBD2	TRBV7-3	TRBJ2-2	CASSLKYAGLAGASNTGELFF	TGTGCCAGCAGCTTAAAATATGCGGGACTAGCGGGAGCCTCGAACACCGGGGAGCTGTTTTTT
15	.	TRBD1	TRBV28	TRBJ2-7	CASSSPGQASYEQYF	TGTGCCAGCAGTAGCCCGGGACAGGCCTCCTACGAGCAGTACTTC
16	.	.	TRBV18	TRBJ1-1	CASSPSQQGRNTEAFF	TGTGCCAGCTCACCTTCCCAACAGGGTCGGAACACTGAAGCTTTCTTT
16	.	.	TRBV6-2/TRBV6-3	TRBJ1-2	CASSRMVQGDDYGYTF	TGTGCCAGCAGTAGAATGGTGCAGGGAGACGACTATGGCTACACCTTC
13	.	.	TRBV12-3/TRBV12-4	TRBJ2-7	CASSLRQGNEQYF	TGTGCCAGCAGTTTACGGCAGGGAAACGAGCAGTACTTC
14	.	.	TRBV19	TRBJ2-1	CASSTKTGSVEQFF	TGTGCCAGTAGTACAAAAACAGGGAGCGTTGAGCAGTTCTTC
15	.	TRBD2	TRBV3-1/TRBV3-2	TRBJ2-3	CASSRAGRNTDTQYF	TGTGCCAGCAGCCGAGCGGGAAGAAACACAGATACGCAGTATTTT
10	.	.	TRBV9	TRBJ2-7	CASSPYEQYF	TGTGCCAGCAGCCCGTACGAGCAGTACTTC
12	few	.	TRBV28	TRBJ1-5	CATHLGNQPQHF	TGTGCCACCCATTTGGGGAATCAGCCCCAGCATTTT
16	.	.	TRBV18	TRBJ1-1	CASSPTGRTGGTEAFF	TGTGCCAGCTCACCTACCGGTAGGACCGGCGGCACTGAAGCTTTCTTT